This T cell receptor beta chain was captured in a study of Ad26.COV2.S vaccination and SARS-CoV-2 variants. Indicated treatment: around 19 received Ad26.COV2.S at low or high dose, single or two shots; a few received placebo; per-sample allocation not given. It was on day 63 after the first vaccine or placebo injection that samples were taken. An Ad26 vector that expressed Wuhan-strain SARS-CoV-2 spike constituted the vaccine. Measured with immunoSEQ multiplex PCR; TCRdb has only the in-frame clones, and not every one. The data show hundreds of thousands of clones, roughly 90% seen once. V was trimmed by 4 bases and J by 2 bases, leaving 15 bases between them. This CDR3 is built from 16 residues. The germline gives CDR1 KGHSH, CDR2 LQKENI.

The sequence was collected from a person between 18 and 65 years old who received the Ad26.COV2.S COVID-19 vaccine or a placebo. J is TRBJ1-5 and V is TRBV18, with D tentatively TRBD1 (6 bases). This specimen consisted of peripheral blood, obtained in a trial of Ad26.COV2.S vaccine versus placebo. This CDR3 reads CASSQRQALGNQPQHF. The CDR3 nucleotides read TGTGCCAGCTCACAGAGACAGGCCTTGGGCAATCAGCCCCAGCATTTT.